Below are 9 T cell receptor beta chains sequenced from a single sample in a study of spatial heterogeneity in lung cancer. The time point denotes: sample taken at primary tumor resection. TCRdb reprocessed the 5' RACE reads with MiXCR, giving one entry per CDR3 protein. The data hold roughly 11,000 distinct CDR3 sequences, with about 4% observed a single time. The sequencing here drew on PBMCs, taken at surgery. The source of these receptors is a female donor with early-stage non-small cell lung cancer.

This clonotype has just a few counts. CDR3 residues: CSARGSFGGTDTQYF. DNA for the CDR3: TGCAGTGCTAGGGGTAGCTTTGGAGGCACAGATACGCAGTATTTT. The chain links TRBV20-1 to TRBJ2-3; no reliable D call. Germline V CDR1 and CDR2: DFQATT, SNEGSKA (reference sequence). The CDR3 runs to 15 residues. Trimming left V 3 bases short and J 1 base short, with 14 bases between.

This clonotype has ten or more counts. V is TRBV5-1 and J is TRBJ2-3; 12 bases fit TRBD2. The V and J ends lost 1 base and 2 bases, in that order; junction bases with no gene match: 5. CDR3 length equals 17 residues. The germline V gene encodes CDR1 SGHRS and CDR2 YFSETQ. CDR3 coding DNA: TGCGCCAGCAGCTTGCTAGCGGGAGGGCGGATCACAGATACGCAGTATTTT. This sequence encodes CASSLLAGGRITDTQYF. The full variable domain, with the rest looked up from reference TRBV5-1 and TRBJ2-3, is KAGVTQTPRYLIKTRGQQVTLSCSPISGHRSVSWYQQTPGQGLQFLFEYFSETQRNKGNFPGRFSGRQFSNSRSEMNVSTLELGDSALYLCASSLLAGGRITDTQYFGPGTRLTVL.

This clonotype was recorded many times. The V gene is TRBV7-9, the J gene TRBJ2-7; TRBD1 aligns across 8 bases. The length of the CDR3 is 14 residues. J was trimmed by 2 bases and V by 4 bases; bases with no gene match: 4. Germline CDR1 reads SEHNR; CDR2 reads FQNEAQ (reference sequence). The CDR3 sequence is CASSSGQGPYEQYF. In DNA form, the CDR3 reads TGTGCCAGCAGCTCCGGACAGGGCCCCTACGAGCAGTACTTC.

This clonotype was counted at least ten times. The junction departs from germline at one end; a sequencing error may be responsible. The chain has TRBV28 and TRBJ1-1, with 9 bases aligning to TRBD1. The germline CDR1 and CDR2 sequences are MDHEN and SYDVKM. The CDR3 length is 11 residues. CDR3 amino acids: CGTGRDTEAFF. The CDR3 DNA sequence: TGCGGGACAGGGAGGGACACTGAAGCTTTCTTT.

This clonotype has at least ten counts. The chain couples TRBV27 to TRBJ1-6, with D possibly TRBD1 on 6 matching bases. V was cut by 5 bases and J by 0 bases, with 14 bases left in between. This CDR3 contains 17 residues. The V gene's germline CDR1 is MNHEY and CDR2 SMNVEV (reference sequence). The CDR3 spells CASSTVSGDSYNSPLHF. Written as DNA, the CDR3 is TGTGCCAGCAGTACCGTCTCAGGGGACTCCTATAATTCACCCCTCCACTTT.

This clonotype was counted between two and nine times. This rearrangement joins TRBV7-6 to TRBJ1-4; TRBD1 agrees at 10 bases. There are 14 residues in the CDR3. Losses at the gene ends were 5 bases for V and 10 bases for J; bases not matched to a gene: 7. Germline CDR1 SGHVS, CDR2 FNYEAQ. CDR3 coding DNA: TGTGCCAGCAGCCCGACAGGGGGCCAGGGAAAACTGTTTTTT. Translating gives CASSPTGGQGKLFF.

This clonotype was observed many times. The J gene is TRBJ2-5, the V gene TRBV28; D may be TRBD2 (5 bases). The V end lost 3 bases, the J end lost 2 bases, and 10 bases lay between the germline ends. The CDR3 is made up of 14 amino acids. Germline CDR1 reads MDHEN; CDR2 reads SYDVKM. The CDR3 nucleotides are TGTGCCAGCAGTTTCCCGGGAAAACAAGAGACCCAGTACTTC. This encodes CASSFPGKQETQYF.

This clonotype was counted at least ten times. V and J are TRBV7-8 and TRBJ1-1, with 7 bases aligning to TRBD1. The CDR3 is made up of 16 amino acids. The V gene's germline CDR1 is SGHVS and CDR2 FQNEAQ. V was clipped by 1 base and J by 0 bases; unmatched bases: 5. The CDR3 sequence is CASSLVNRGMNTEAFF. In nucleotides, the CDR3 is TGTGCCAGCAGCTTAGTGAACAGGGGCATGAACACTGAAGCTTTCTTT.

This clonotype is labeled medium-sized (0.01 to 0.1%). The genes are TRBV9 and TRBJ2-3, with 7 bases identical to TRBD2. CDR1 is SGDLS and CDR2 is YYNGEE in the germline V gene. This CDR3 region has 16 residues. With V trimmed by 0 bases and J by 5 bases, 9 bases remained unmatched. Here the CDR3 reads CASSVERDHRIDTQYF. DNA of the CDR3: TGTGCCAGCAGCGTAGAGCGGGATCACCGGATAGATACGCAGTATTTT.